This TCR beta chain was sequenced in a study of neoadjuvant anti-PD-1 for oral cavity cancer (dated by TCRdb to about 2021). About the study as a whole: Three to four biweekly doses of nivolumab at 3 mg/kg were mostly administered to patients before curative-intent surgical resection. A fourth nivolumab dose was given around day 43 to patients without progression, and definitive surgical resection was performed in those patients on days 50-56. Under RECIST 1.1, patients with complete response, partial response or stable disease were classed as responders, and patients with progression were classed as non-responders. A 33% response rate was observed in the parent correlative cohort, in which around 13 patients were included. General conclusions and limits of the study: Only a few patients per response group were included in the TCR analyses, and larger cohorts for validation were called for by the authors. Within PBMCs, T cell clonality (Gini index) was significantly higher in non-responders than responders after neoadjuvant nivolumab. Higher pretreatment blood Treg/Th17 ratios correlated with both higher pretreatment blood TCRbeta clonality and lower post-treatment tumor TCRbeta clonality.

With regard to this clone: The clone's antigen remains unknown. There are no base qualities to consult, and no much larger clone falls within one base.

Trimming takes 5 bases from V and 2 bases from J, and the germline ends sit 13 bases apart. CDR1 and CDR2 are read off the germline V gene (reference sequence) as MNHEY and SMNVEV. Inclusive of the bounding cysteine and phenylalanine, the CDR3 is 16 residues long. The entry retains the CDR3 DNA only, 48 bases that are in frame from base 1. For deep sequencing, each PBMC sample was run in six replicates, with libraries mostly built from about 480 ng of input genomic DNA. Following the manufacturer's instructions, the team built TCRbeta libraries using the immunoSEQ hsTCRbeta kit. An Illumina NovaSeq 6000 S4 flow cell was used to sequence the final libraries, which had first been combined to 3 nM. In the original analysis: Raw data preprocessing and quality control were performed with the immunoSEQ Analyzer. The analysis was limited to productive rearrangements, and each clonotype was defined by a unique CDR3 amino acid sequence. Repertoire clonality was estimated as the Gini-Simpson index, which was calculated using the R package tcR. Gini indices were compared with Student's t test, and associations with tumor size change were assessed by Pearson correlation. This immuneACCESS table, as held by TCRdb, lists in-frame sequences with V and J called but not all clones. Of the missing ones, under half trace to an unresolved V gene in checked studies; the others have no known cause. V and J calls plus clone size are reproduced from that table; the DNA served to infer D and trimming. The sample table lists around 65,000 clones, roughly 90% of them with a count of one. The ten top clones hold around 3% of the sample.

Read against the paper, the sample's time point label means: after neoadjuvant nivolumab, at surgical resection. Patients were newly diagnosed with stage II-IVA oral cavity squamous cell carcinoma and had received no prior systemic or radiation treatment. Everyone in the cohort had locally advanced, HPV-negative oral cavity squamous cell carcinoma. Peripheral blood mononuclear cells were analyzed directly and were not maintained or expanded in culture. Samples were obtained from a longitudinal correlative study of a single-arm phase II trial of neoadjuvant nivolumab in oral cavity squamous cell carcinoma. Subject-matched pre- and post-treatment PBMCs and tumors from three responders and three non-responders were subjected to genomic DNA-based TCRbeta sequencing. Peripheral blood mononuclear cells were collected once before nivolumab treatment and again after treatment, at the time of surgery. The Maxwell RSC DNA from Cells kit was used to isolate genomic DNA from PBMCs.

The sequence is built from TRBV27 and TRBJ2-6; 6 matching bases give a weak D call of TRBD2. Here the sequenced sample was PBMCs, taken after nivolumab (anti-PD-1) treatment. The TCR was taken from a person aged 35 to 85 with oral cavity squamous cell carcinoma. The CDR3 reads CASSRTKRAGANVLTF. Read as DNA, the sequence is TGTGCCAGCAGTCGGACCAAGCGGGCTGGGGCCAACGTCCTGACTTTC.